Each of the 23 T cell receptor beta chains below was sequenced from the same sample in a study of blood T cell repertoires in COVID-19. Profiled with immunoSEQ multiplex PCR; TCRdb holds only in-frame clones, not every one. The table shows over 120,000 clones, with 84% occurring only once. Sequencing input: peripheral blood. These receptor sequences come from a man aged 60 to 75 with active or convalescent COVID-19.

This rearrangement joins TRBV6-5 to TRBJ2-3; D gene ambiguous. Germline-derived CDR1 and CDR2 are MNHEY and SVGAGI. The CDR3 has 14 residues. V lost 8 bases, J lost 1 base, and 13 bases lay in between. The CDR3 region is CASGESRRTDTQYF. In DNA form, the CDR3 reads TGTGCCAGCGGAGAGTCCAGACGCACAGATACGCAGTATTTT.

This clone was seen just once. The gene calls are TRBV7-9 and TRBJ1-2; 9 positions agree with TRBD1. The CDR3 has 14 residues. Germline loops: CDR1 SEHNR, CDR2 FQNEAQ (reference sequence). The trim removed 3 bases at V and 7 bases at J, leaving 6 bases unmatched. The CDR3 region has the DNA TGTGCCAGCAGCTTCGGGGACAGGGTCGGTGGCTACACCTTC. Translation: CASSFGDRVGGYTF.

This rearrangement joins TRBV10-3 to TRBJ1-3; the D is unclear. The CDR3 sequence is 13 residues long. V lost 3 bases and J 8 bases, leaving 11 bases between the germline ends. Looked up from germline, CDR1 is ENHRY and CDR2 is SYGVKD. The CDR3 coding sequence is TGTGCCATCAGTGACAGTTTTGAGGACACCATATATTTT. Amino acid sequence: CAISDSFEDTIYF.

The chain combines TRBV5-1 with TRBJ1-1, with TRBD1 matching 9 bases. CDR1 and CDR2 (germline): SGHRS, YFSETQ. CDR3 size: 18 residues. V shed 2 bases and J 4 bases; nucleotides not matched to a gene: 15. This chain's CDR3 is CASSFQYLQTGGVTEAFF. DNA of the CDR3: TGCGCCAGCAGCTTTCAATATCTCCAGACAGGGGGAGTCACTGAAGCTTTCTTT.

The V and J genes are TRBV19 and TRBJ1-5; the D is unclear. Germline lookup yields CDR1 LNHDA and CDR2 SQIVND (reference sequence). Trimming removed 7 bases from V and 3 bases from J, with 16 bases in between. This CDR3 has 15 residues. The CDR3 sequence is CASNKQPFTNQPQHF. In DNA, the CDR3 is TGTGCCAGTAACAAACAGCCGTTCACCAATCAGCCCCAGCATTTT.

The V call is TRBV6-5, the J call TRBJ2-5; the D gene is possibly TRBD2 (7 bases). CDR3 size: 13 residues. Germline V gene lookup returns CDR1 MNHEY and CDR2 SVGAGI. Trimming cost V 7 bases and J 5 bases, with 14 bases left between them. The CDR3 region is CASTIRGGETQYF. CDR3 bases: TGTGCCAGCACTATAAGGGGGGGGGAGACCCAGTACTTC.

V is TRBV7-2 and J is TRBJ1-1; no reliable D call. The germline V and J ends were trimmed by 2 bases and 0 bases, with 10 bases remaining between them. The CDR3 is 15 amino acids. CDR1 is SGHTA, CDR2 FQGNSA, per germline. This CDR3 reads CASSLTYSMNTEAFF. DNA of the CDR3: TGTGCCAGCAGCTTAACGTACAGCATGAACACTGAAGCTTTCTTT.

This clone was observed a few times. The rearrangement uses TRBV4-3 and TRBJ2-7; TRBD1 matches at 7 bases. In germline, CDR1 is LGHNA, CDR2 YSLEER. The CDR3 runs 13 residues. V shed 5 bases and J 4 bases; nucleotides not matched to a gene: 5. In nucleotides, the CDR3 is TGCGCCAGCAGCACCCAGACAGGGTACGAGCAGTACTTC. Residues: CASSTQTGYEQYF.

This chain links TRBV7-9 with TRBJ2-7, with 9 bases aligning to TRBD1. Germline CDR1 reads SEHNR; CDR2 reads FQNEAQ (reference sequence). CDR3 size: 19 residues. Unmatched junction bases numbered 19, after V lost 2 bases and J lost 5 bases. The CDR3, as DNA: TGTGCCAGCAGCTTAAGATCGTACGCCCGGGACAGGGTTTTGGACGAGCAGTACTTC. Translated, it gives CASSLRSYARDRVLDEQYF. The entire variable domain, with the rest obtained from reference TRBV7-9 and TRBJ2-7, is as follows: DTGVSQNPRHKITKRGQNVTFRCDPISEHNRLYWYRQTLGQGPEFLTYFQNEAQLEKSRLLSDRFSAERPKGSFSTLEIQRTEQGDSAMYLCASSLRSYARDRVLDEQYFGPGTRLTVT.

The gene calls are TRBV5-1 and TRBJ2-2; 9 bases are shared with TRBD1. The V and J ends lost 4 bases and 6 bases, in that order; junction bases with no gene match: 7. The CDR3 covers 15 residues. Germline V gene sequence: CDR1 SGHRS, CDR2 YFSETQ. The CDR3 spells CASSKGQGNSGELFF. CDR3 coding DNA: TGCGCCAGCAGCAAGGGACAGGGTAATTCCGGGGAGCTGTTTTTT.

The chain employs TRBV27 and TRBJ2-1; D is perhaps TRBD1 (5 bases). Germline V gives CDR1 MNHEY, CDR2 SMNVEV (reference sequence). V was clipped by 4 bases and J by 6 bases, with 13 bases between them. CDR3 size: 14 residues. CDR3 nucleotide sequence: TGTGCCAGCAGTTGGGGCCCCCGGGTCAATGAGCAGTTCTTC. This translates into CASSWGPRVNEQFF.

The chain is built from TRBV27 and TRBJ1-4, with D uncertain. V was trimmed by 3 bases and J by 2 bases, leaving 4 bases between them. This CDR3 spans 13 amino acids. Germline V gene data show CDR1 as MNHEY and CDR2 as SMNVEV (reference sequence). CDR3 loop: CASSLQTNEKLFF. CDR3 in DNA: TGTGCCAGCAGTTTGCAGACTAATGAAAAACTGTTTTTT.

The J gene is TRBJ1-1, the V gene TRBV5-1; D is uncertain. This CDR3 spans 16 amino acids. Trimming removed 1 base at V and 8 bases at J, with 21 bases between. Germline CDR1 SGHRS, CDR2 YFSETQ. CDR3 residues: CASSLNQAGGSFEAFF. The CDR3 DNA sequence: TGCGCCAGCAGCTTGAATCAAGCAGGAGGGAGTTTCGAAGCTTTCTTT.

The gene calls are TRBV4-1 and TRBJ2-1, with 9 nucleotides matching TRBD1. The ends lost 3 bases at V and 5 bases at J; junction bases unmatched: 5. The CDR3 covers 15 residues. The germline V gene encodes CDR1 MGHRA and CDR2 YSYEKL. The CDR3 sequence: CASSHTGTGNNEQFF. The CDR3 DNA reads as TGCGCCAGCAGCCACACCGGGACAGGGAACAATGAGCAGTTCTTC.

This clone was detected only once. This chain connects TRBV4-3 to TRBJ2-3, with 12 bases lining up with TRBD2. The V gene end was trimmed by 1 base and the J gene end by 0 bases; junction bases not matched to a gene: 2. Germline V gene lookup returns CDR1 LGHNA and CDR2 YSLEER. The CDR3 loop spans 17 amino acids. CDR3 DNA sequence: TGCGCCAGCAGCCAAGGGACTAGCGGGACTAGCACAGATACGCAGTATTTT. It translates to CASSQGTSGTSTDTQYF.

The J gene is TRBJ2-3, the V gene TRBV15, with 11 bases lining up with TRBD2. The CDR3 length is 18 residues. V lost 5 bases, J lost 4 bases, and 14 bases stayed unmatched. The germline gives CDR1 LNHNV, CDR2 YYDKDF (reference sequence). The CDR3 sequence is CATSPRPFSGRAADTQYF. The CDR3 bases are TGTGCCACCAGCCCCCGACCGTTTAGCGGGAGGGCCGCAGATACGCAGTATTTT.

V usage is TRBV18 and J usage is TRBJ2-3, with 9 bases that match TRBD1. V lost 3 bases, J lost 1 base, and 8 bases stayed unmatched. This CDR3 has 17 amino acids. Germline V gene sequence: CDR1 KGHSH, CDR2 LQKENI. The CDR3 loop reads CASSPSTGGVGTDTQYF. For the CDR3, the DNA is TGTGCCAGCTCACCGTCTACAGGGGGCGTGGGCACAGATACGCAGTATTTT.

This clone was picked up one time. The chain couples TRBV5-1 to TRBJ2-5; possible D gene TRBD1, 6 bases. Germline values: CDR1 SGHRS, CDR2 YFSETQ. V was cut by 1 base and J by 2 bases, with 9 bases left in between. CDR3 length: 14 residues. The CDR3 protein is CASSLRTAQETQYF. In DNA form, the CDR3 reads TGCGCCAGCAGCTTGAGGACAGCTCAAGAGACCCAGTACTTC.

The rearrangement links TRBV11-2 to TRBJ2-4; TRBD1 matches 11 bases. V trimming: 4 bases; J trimming: 2 bases; junction bases outside the gene matches: 7. Germline values: CDR1 SGHAT, CDR2 FQNNGV. There are 17 residues in the CDR3. The chain's CDR3 is CASSSRTGGASKNIQYF. The CDR3 bases are TGTGCCAGCAGCTCCAGGACAGGGGGCGCATCCAAAAACATTCAGTACTTC. The full variable domain, its missing parts supplied by reference TRBV11-2 and TRBJ2-4, is EAGVAQSPRYKIIEKRQSVAFWCNPISGHATLYWYQQILGQGPKLLIQFQNNGVVDDSQLPKDRFSAERLKGVDSTLKIQPAKLEDSAVYLCASSSRTGGASKNIQYFGAGTRLSVL.

The chain employs TRBV19 and TRBJ2-5; D is perhaps TRBD2 (6 bases). The CDR3 spans 15 residues. V gave up 3 bases and J gave up 2 bases, with 13 bases separating them. Germline V CDR1 and CDR2: LNHDA, SQIVND (reference sequence). DNA of the CDR3: TGTGCCAGTAGTATCGGTGGTGGAGGGCAAGAGACCCAGTACTTC. Its protein product is CASSIGGGGQETQYF. The full variable domain, in which reference TRBV19 and TRBJ2-5 provide the parts outside the CDR3, is DGGITQSPKYLFRKEGQNVTLSCEQNLNHDAMYWYRQDPGQGLRLIYYSQIVNDFQKGDIAEGYSVSREKKESFPLTVTSAQKNPTAFYLCASSIGGGGQETQYFGPGTRLLVL.

This clone was found a few times. CDR3 sequence (DNA): TGTGCCTGGTATCGGATAACTCCGGGGTCACCCCTCCACTTT. Translating gives CAWYRITPGSPLHF. This chain connects TRBV30 to TRBJ1-6, with D hard to call. Per germline, CDR1 GTSNPN and CDR2 SVGIG (reference sequence). V was clipped by 5 bases and J by 10 bases, with 18 bases between them. The CDR3 runs to 14 residues.

This rearrangement joins TRBV19 to TRBJ1-3, with 7 bases fitting TRBD1. Trimming took 5 bases from V and 0 from J; bases not matched to a gene: 7. The CDR3 covers 16 residues. Germline CDR1 is LNHDA and CDR2 is SQIVND (reference sequence). CDR3 protein: CASSSGQTYSGNTIYF. The CDR3 DNA is TGTGCCAGTAGTTCGGGACAGACGTACTCTGGAAACACCATATATTTT.

The genes are TRBV27 and TRBJ1-5; D unresolved. V lost 3 bases, J lost 4 bases, and 10 bases lay in between. There are 14 residues in the CDR3. CDR1 and CDR2 from the germline V gene are MNHEY and SMNVEV (reference sequence). The CDR3 DNA reads TGTGCCAGCAGTTTGCGGCCGGGGAATCAGCCCCAGCATTTT. This encodes CASSLRPGNQPQHF.